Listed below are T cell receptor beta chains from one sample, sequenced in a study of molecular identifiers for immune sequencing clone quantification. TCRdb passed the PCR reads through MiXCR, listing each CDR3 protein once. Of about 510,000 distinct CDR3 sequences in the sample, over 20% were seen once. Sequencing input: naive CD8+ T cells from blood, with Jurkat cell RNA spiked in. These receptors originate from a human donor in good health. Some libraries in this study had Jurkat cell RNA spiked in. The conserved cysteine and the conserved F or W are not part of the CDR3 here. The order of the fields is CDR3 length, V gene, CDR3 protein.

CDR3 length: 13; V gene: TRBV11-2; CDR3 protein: ASSIHTGSRYEQY
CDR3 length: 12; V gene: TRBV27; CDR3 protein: ASSFGQGNYEQY
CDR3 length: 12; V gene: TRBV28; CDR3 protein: ASSFRGAGYEQY
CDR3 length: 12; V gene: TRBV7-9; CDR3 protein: ASSTGGDYYEQY
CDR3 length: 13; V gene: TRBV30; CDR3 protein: AWSVAGGHTDTQY
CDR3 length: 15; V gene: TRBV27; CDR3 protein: ASRMGLAGVGANEQY
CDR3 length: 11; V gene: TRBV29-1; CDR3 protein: SVEGVMNTEAF
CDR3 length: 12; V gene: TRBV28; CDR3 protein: ASMPSGSDGELF
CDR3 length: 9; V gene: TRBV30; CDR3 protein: ACDGQETQY
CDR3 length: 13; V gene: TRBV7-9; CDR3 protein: ASSTTGQDPSGYT
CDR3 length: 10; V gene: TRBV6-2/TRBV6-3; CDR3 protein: ASTTLAHEQY
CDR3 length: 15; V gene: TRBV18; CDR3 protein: ASSPMDRTFSGNTIY
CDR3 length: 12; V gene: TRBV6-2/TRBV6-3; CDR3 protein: ASSYSAGPNEQY
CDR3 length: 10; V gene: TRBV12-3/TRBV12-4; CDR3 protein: ASSLYPYEQY
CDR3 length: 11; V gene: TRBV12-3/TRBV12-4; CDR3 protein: ASSLFVKNIQY
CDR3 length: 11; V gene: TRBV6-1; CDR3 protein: ASSTLSSYEQY
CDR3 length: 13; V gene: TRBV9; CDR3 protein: ASSVGDGGLTGAF
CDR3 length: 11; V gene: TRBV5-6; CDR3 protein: ASSWQGTTGYT
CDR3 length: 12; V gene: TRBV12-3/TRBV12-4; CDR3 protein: ASSRAGSGAEAF
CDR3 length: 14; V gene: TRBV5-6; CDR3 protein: ASSLSVFSSYYEQF